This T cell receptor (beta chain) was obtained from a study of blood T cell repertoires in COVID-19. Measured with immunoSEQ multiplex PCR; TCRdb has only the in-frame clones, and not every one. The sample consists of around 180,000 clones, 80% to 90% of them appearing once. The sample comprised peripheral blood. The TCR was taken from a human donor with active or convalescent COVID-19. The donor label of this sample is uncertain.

This CDR3 is CASSPQTGGTEAFF. CDR3 bases: TGCGCCAGCAGCCCACAAACGGGGGGCACTGAAGCTTTCTTT. The V gene is TRBV5-1, the J gene TRBJ1-1; TRBD1 might be the D (5 bases). The V gene lost 4 bases and the J gene lost 4 bases, with 14 bases spanning the gap. This CDR3 region has 14 residues. Germline V gives CDR1 SGHRS, CDR2 YFSETQ.